This T cell receptor (beta chain) appears in the sequencing data of a study of T cell clonality in common variable immunodeficiency. Study-level points and caveats: Compared with healthy controls, CVID subjects showed increased TCRbeta clonality, mostly in about a third. The cause of increased CVID clonality remains unclear without subpopulation sequencing. Compared with controls, CVID subjects had fewer shared TCRbeta clones.

CDR3 length: 14 amino acids. The germline CDR1 and CDR2 sequences are GTSNPN and SVGIG (reference sequence). Each donor provided about 4.5 to 9 ml of heparinized whole blood. The sample holds many counts of this clone. Its antigen is not identified. The CDR3 end lies 3 residues beyond the end of the read and is filled in from the germline J gene. Sequenced by immunoSEQ multiplex PCR; TCRdb stores in-frame clones only, minus some. The profile covers tens of thousands of clones, none occurring a single time. The rearrangement uses TRBV30 and TRBJ1-6; the D gene is possibly TRBD1 (5 bases). This clonotype was obtained from a person aged 18-70 years in good health. Source material: peripheral blood mononuclear cells. The CDR3: CAWSYQQGANALHF. Incomplete CDR3 DNA: TGTGCCTGGAGTTATCAGCAAGGGGCCAACGCC.